A single T cell receptor beta chain is shown here with its context. The antigen is unknown. The junction departs from germline at one end; a sequencing error may be responsible. This entry is derived from a study of Graves' ophthalmopathy and Graves' hyperthyroidism. Looking at the study overall: At initial diagnosis, peripheral blood was obtained, and this preceded any treatment.

The CDR3 is 14 amino acids. CDR1 is WSHSY, CDR2 SAAADI, per germline. In donors with ophthalmopathy, activity was moderate-to-severe, with CAS ≥3, NOSPECS ≥4 and duration under 3 months. Diagnosis used clinical symptoms, serum thyroxine, TRAb, thyroid ultrasound and orbital computed tomography. Study-wide findings and caveats: Most thyroid clonotypes expanded beyond 0.001 frequency were also found in blood.

As the template, RNA transcripts were used to amplify TCR beta CDR3 regions. An initial RT-PCR round employing HTBI primers preceded a second-round multiplex PCR. One entry per CDR3 protein results from TCRdb running MiXCR on the multiplex PCR reads. This sample has about 700,000 distinct CDR3 sequences, with 35% to 50% found just once. Sample: peripheral blood. The gene calls are TRBV10-2 and TRBJ1-1; TRBD1 matches at 10 bases. The receptor was isolated from an adult man with Graves' ophthalmopathy. Here the CDR3 DNA reads TGTGCCAGCAGACCCGACGGACAGGGGGCTGAAGCTTTCTTT. It codes for CASRPDGQGAEAFF.